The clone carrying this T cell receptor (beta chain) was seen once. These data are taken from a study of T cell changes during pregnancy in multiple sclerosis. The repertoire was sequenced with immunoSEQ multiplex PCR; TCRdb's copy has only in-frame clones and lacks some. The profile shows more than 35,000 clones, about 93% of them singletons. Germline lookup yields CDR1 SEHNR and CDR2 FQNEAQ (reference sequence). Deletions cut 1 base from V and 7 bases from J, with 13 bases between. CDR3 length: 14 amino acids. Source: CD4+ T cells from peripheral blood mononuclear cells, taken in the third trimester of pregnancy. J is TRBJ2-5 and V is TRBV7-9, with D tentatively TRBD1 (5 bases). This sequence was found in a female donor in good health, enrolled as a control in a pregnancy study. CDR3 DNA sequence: TGTGCCAGCAGCTTAGTTACAGGTCTAGGGACCCAGTACTTC. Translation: CASSLVTGLGTQYF.